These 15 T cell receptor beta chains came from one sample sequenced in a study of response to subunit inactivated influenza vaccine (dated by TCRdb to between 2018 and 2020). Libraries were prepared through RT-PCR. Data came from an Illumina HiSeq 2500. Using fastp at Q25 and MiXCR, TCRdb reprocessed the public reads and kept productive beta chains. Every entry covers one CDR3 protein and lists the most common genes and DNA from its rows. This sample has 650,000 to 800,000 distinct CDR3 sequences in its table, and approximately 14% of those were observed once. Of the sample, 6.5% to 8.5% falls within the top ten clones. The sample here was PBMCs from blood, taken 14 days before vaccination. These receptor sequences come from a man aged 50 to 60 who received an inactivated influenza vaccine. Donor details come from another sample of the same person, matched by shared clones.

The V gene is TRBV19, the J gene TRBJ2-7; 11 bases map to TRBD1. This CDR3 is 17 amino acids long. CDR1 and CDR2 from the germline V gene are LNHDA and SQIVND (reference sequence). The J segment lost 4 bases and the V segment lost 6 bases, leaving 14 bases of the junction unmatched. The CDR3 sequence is CASSVFWTGGGNYEQYF. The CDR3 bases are TGTGCCAGTAGCGTCTTCTGGACAGGGGGCGGAAATTACGAGCAGTACTTC.

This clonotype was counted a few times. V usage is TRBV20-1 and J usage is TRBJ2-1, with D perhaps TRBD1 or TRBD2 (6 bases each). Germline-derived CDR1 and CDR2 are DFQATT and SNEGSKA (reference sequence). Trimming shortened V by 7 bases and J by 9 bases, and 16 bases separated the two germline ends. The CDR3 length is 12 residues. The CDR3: CSVGTPGGEQFF. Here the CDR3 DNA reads TGCAGTGTCGGGACACCCGGGGGTGAGCAGTTCTTC.

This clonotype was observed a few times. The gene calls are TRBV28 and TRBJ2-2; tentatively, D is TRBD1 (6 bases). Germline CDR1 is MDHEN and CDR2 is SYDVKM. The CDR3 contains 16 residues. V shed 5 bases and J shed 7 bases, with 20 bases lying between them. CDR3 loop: CASSPISGDLDGELFF. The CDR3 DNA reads TGTGCCAGCAGTCCGATCTCAGGGGACCTGGACGGGGAGCTGTTTTTT. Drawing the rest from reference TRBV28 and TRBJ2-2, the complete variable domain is DVKVTQSSRYLVKRTGEKVFLECVQDMDHENMFWYRQDPGLGLRLIYFSYDVKMKEKGDIPEGYSVSREKKERFSLILESASTNQTSMYLCASSPISGDLDGELFFGEGSRLTVL.

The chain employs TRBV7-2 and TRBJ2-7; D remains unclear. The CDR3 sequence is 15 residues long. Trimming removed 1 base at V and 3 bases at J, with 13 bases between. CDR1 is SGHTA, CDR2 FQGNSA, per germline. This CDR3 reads CASSLVAGLGYEQYF. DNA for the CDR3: TGTGCCAGCAGCTTAGTAGCAGGCCTAGGCTACGAGCAGTACTTC. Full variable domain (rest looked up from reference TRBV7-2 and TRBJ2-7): GAGVSQSPSNKVTEKGKDVELRCDPISGHTALYWYRQSLGQGLEFLIYFQGNSAPDKSGLPSDRFSAERTGGSVSTLTIQRTQQEDSAVYLCASSLVAGLGYEQYFGPGTRLTVT.

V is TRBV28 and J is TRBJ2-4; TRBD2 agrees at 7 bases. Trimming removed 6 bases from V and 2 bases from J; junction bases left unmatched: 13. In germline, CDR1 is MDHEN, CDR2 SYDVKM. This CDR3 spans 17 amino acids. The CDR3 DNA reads TGTGCCAGCAGGCAGTTGGCGGGGGATCGGACCAAAAACATTCAGTACTTC. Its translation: CASRQLAGDRTKNIQYF.

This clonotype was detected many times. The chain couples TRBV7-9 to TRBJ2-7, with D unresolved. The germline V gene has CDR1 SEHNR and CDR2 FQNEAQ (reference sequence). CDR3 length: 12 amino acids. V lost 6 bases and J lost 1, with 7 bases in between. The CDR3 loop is CASSRSSYEQYF. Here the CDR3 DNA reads TGTGCCAGCAGTCGGAGTTCCTACGAGCAGTACTTC.

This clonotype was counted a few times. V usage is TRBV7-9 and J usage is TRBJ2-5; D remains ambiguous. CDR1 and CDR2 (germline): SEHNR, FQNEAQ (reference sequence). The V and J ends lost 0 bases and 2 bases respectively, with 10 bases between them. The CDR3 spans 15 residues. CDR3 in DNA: TGTGCCAGCAGCTTAGCCGAGACTGCTCAAGAGACCCAGTACTTC. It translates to CASSLAETAQETQYF.

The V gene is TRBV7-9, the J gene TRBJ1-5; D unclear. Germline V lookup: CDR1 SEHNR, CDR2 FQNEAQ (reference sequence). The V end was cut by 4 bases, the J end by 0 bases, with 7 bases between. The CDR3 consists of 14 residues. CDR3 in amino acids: CASSSENSNQPQHF. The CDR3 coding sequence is TGTGCCAGCAGCTCGGAGAATAGCAATCAGCCCCAGCATTTT.

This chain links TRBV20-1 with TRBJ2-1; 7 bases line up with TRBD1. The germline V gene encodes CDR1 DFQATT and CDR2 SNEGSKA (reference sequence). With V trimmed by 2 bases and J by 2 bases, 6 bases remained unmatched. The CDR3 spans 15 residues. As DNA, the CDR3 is TGCAGTGCTAGACGAGACAGGGCTCCCTACAATGAGCAGTTCTTC. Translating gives CSARRDRAPYNEQFF.

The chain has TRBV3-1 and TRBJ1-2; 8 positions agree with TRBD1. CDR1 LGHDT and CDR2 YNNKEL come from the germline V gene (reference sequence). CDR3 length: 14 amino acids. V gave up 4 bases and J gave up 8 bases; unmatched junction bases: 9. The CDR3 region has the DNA TGTGCCAGCAGCCTACCAGGACAGGGACGGGGCTACACCTTC. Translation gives CASSLPGQGRGYTF.

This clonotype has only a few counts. Here the CDR3 reads CSVRRGGWETQYF. As DNA, the CDR3 is TGCAGCGTCCGCCGAGGAGGATGGGAGACCCAGTACTTC. The rearrangement uses TRBV29-1 and TRBJ2-5, with D maybe TRBD2 (5 bases). Trimming shortened V by 6 bases and J by 5 bases, and 16 bases separated the two germline ends. CDR1 SQVTM and CDR2 ANQGSEA come from the germline V gene. The CDR3 sequence is 13 residues long.

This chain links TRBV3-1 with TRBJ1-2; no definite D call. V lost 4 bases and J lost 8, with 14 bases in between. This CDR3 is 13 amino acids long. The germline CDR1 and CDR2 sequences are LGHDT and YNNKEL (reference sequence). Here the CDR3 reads CASSLTGSQGYTF. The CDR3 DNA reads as TGTGCCAGCAGCCTGACTGGGTCTCAGGGCTACACCTTC.

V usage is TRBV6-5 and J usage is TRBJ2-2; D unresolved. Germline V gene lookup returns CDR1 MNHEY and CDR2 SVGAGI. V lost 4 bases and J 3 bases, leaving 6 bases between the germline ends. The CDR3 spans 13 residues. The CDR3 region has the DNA TGTGCCAGCAGTTGGACCCACACCGGGGAGCTGTTTTTT. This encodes CASSWTHTGELFF.

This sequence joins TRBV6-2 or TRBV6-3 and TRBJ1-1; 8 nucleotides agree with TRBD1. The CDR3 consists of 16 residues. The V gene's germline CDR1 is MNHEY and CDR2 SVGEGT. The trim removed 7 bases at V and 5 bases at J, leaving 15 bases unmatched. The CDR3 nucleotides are TGTGCCAGCAACTCTCCCCGGACAGGGCGAAGGACTGAAGCTTTCTTT. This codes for CASNSPRTGRRTEAFF.

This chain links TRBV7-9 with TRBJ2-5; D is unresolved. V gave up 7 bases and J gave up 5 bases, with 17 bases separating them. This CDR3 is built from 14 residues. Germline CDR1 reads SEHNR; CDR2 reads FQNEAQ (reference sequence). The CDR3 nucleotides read TGTGCCAGCACTATTCTACGTTATGGGGAGACCCAGTACTTC. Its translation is CASTILRYGETQYF.